This T cell receptor beta chain derives from a study of OX40 agonist ivuxolimab in advanced cancers. Notes on the study in general: The CD4+ and CD8+ T cells in the blood had expanded clonally by week 6 at 0.1 to 3.0 mg/kg.

The data were produced by immunoSEQ multiplex PCR, yet TCRdb's version contains in-frame clones alone and is incomplete. In the table there are 85,000 to 130,000 clones, approximately 90% of which are singletons. Regarding this clone: Its antigen is not identified.

The CDR3 has 17 amino acids. Germline CDR1 and CDR2: MDHEN and SYDVKM. V dropped 5 bases and J dropped 2; count of bases not matched to a gene: 13. The sequencing here drew on CD4+ or CD8+ T cells sorted from blood, taken in a trial of the OX40 agonist ivuxolimab. V and J are TRBV28 and TRBJ2-3; 7 bases match TRBD2. This receptor was taken from an adult with an advanced solid tumor such as melanoma, head and neck, liver or kidney cancer. The CDR3 DNA follows: TGTGCCAGCAGTCCCCTCTGGGGGGGGATTTTCACAGATACGCAGTATTTT. This sequence encodes CASSPLWGGIFTDTQYF.